A single sample is the source of the 27 T cell receptor beta chains below, sequenced in a study of T cell responses to AZD1222 COVID-19 vaccine. Profiled with immunoSEQ multiplex PCR; TCRdb holds only in-frame clones, not every one. The sample has under 150,000 clones, just over 90% seen once. The material was peripheral blood, obtained 28 days after the second AZD1222 dose. The receptors come from an adult who received the AZD1222 COVID-19 vaccine.

The rearrangement links TRBV6-1 to TRBJ1-6; 11 positions agree with TRBD1. Germline trimming cut 2 bases from V and 7 bases from J; bases unmatched to any gene: 4. The CDR3 has 16 amino acids. Germline V gene sequence: CDR1 MNHNS, CDR2 SASEGT. In DNA form, the CDR3 reads TGTGCCAGCAGTGAAATAGGACAGGGGGCGAATTCACCCCTCCACTTT. Amino acids: CASSEIGQGANSPLHF.

This chain links TRBV3-1 (or the pseudogene TRBV3-2) with TRBJ2-3; D unresolved. The CDR3 is 17 amino acids. From germline, CDR1 is LGHDT and CDR2 YNNKEL (reference sequence). V was pared by 1 base and J by 2 bases, with 16 bases between. The DNA for the CDR3 is TGTGCCAGCAGCCAAGTCGGCTACGAAGCGATCACAGATACGCAGTATTTT. This translates into CASSQVGYEAITDTQYF.

This rearrangement joins TRBV6-6 to TRBJ1-1; 7 nucleotides agree with TRBD1. V trimming: 6 bases; J trimming: 6 bases; junction bases outside the gene matches: 19. The CDR3 spans 17 residues. In germline, CDR1 is MNHNY, CDR2 SVGAGI (reference sequence). This CDR3 reads CASSRLGGAGQLSEAFF. The CDR3 nucleotides are TGTGCCAGCAGCCGACTCGGCGGGGCGGGACAGCTATCTGAAGCTTTCTTT.

The DNA of the CDR3 is TGTGCCAGCAGCTTGGGGGGCCATGATGAAAAACTGTTTTTT. Translated, it gives CASSLGGHDEKLFF. This chain connects TRBV5-5 to TRBJ1-4; tentative D call: TRBD1 (5 bases). Per germline, CDR1 SGHKS and CDR2 YYEKEE (reference sequence). Trimming pared 0 bases from V and 6 bases from J, leaving 9 bases between. The CDR3 runs to 14 residues.

As for this clone: This CDR3 is also generated by other DNA sequences in the sample. The gene calls are TRBV10-3 and TRBJ1-5; unclear D gene. CDR1 is ENHRY and CDR2 is SYGVKD in the germline V gene. V shed 0 bases and J shed 4 bases, with 1 base lying between them. The CDR3 totals 12 residues. The CDR3 spells CAISESNQPQHF. DNA for the CDR3: TGTGCCATCAGTGAGTCGAATCAGCCCCAGCATTTT.

This rearrangement joins TRBV7-3 to TRBJ1-1; D unclear. V gave up 6 bases and J gave up 1 base, with 9 bases separating them. The CDR3 contains 13 residues. Germline CDR1 and CDR2: SGHTA and FQGTGA. The CDR3 sequence: CASRSDGNTEAFF. CDR3 in DNA: TGTGCCAGCAGATCAGACGGGAACACTGAAGCTTTCTTT.

The V gene is TRBV7-6, the J gene TRBJ2-1, with 8 bases lining up with TRBD2. Germline trimming cut 5 bases from V and 6 bases from J; bases unmatched to any gene: 9. Germline-derived CDR1 and CDR2 are SGHVS and FNYEAQ. The CDR3 consists of 15 residues. The CDR3, as DNA: TGTGCCAGCAGCGTAAGTAGCGGGGTCCTCAATGAGCAGTTCTTC. Residues: CASSVSSGVLNEQFF.

The chain is built from TRBV15 and TRBJ1-2; the D is unclear. V was cut by 3 bases and J by 0 bases, with 11 bases left in between. CDR1 and CDR2 (germline): LNHNV, YYDKDF (reference sequence). The CDR3 is 15 residues long. The CDR3 DNA follows: TGTGCCACCAGCAGCACCCAACTGACTAACTATGGCTACACCTTC. Translated: CATSSTQLTNYGYTF.

The CDR3 sequence: CASSFYIDEQFF. The CDR3 nucleotides read TGTGCCAGCAGTTTTTACATCGATGAGCAGTTCTTC. The V and J genes are TRBV12-3 or TRBV12-4 and TRBJ2-1; D is unresolved. V lost 3 bases and J 8 bases, leaving 8 bases between the germline ends. The CDR3 is 12 residues long.

V usage is TRBV12-3 or TRBV12-4 and J usage is TRBJ2-5; 7 nucleotides agree with TRBD2. The CDR3 covers 13 residues. The ends lost 7 bases at V and 7 bases at J; junction bases unmatched: 9. The CDR3 DNA reads TGTGCCAGCATGCCCGCGGGAGAAGCGACCCAGTACTTC. As protein: CASMPAGEATQYF.

The V and J genes are TRBV24-1 and TRBJ2-7; TRBD1 might be the D (6 bases). This CDR3 spans 19 amino acids. Germline CDR1 reads KGHDR; CDR2 reads SFDVKD. Trimming pared 3 bases from V and 9 bases from J, leaving 32 bases between. The CDR3 nucleotides are TGTGCCACCAGTGATCCCCGACAGGATCTGCTTTTGTGTGTTTCGGGGCAGTACTTC. Amino acids: CATSDPRQDLLLCVSGQYF.

V usage is TRBV14 and J usage is TRBJ2-1; the D call may be TRBD1 or TRBD2 (6 bases each). This CDR3 is 15 amino acids long. The V end lost 3 bases, the J end lost 4 bases, and 13 bases lay between the germline ends. The V gene's germline CDR1 is SGHDN and CDR2 FVKESK. CDR3: CASSQTGAPYNEQFF. The CDR3 DNA sequence: TGTGCCAGCAGCCAGACGGGGGCCCCTTACAATGAGCAGTTCTTC.

V is TRBV5-1 and J is TRBJ1-5; 9 nucleotides match TRBD1. The CDR3 contains 16 residues. The V and J ends lost 2 bases and 6 bases, in that order; junction bases with no gene match: 9. Germline assignment: CDR1 SGHRS and CDR2 YFSETQ. Here the CDR3 reads CASSLGGTGSGQPQHF. In DNA, the CDR3 is TGCGCCAGCAGCTTAGGTGGGACAGGGTCGGGTCAGCCCCAGCATTTT. Together with reference TRBV5-1 and TRBJ1-5, the CDR3 gives the full variable domain: KAGVTQTPRYLIKTRGQQVTLSCSPISGHRSVSWYQQTPGQGLQFLFEYFSETQRNKGNFPGRFSGRQFSNSRSEMNVSTLELGDSALYLCASSLGGTGSGQPQHFGDGTRLSIL.

The chain recombines TRBV6-1 with TRBJ1-1; D is unclear. Germline CDR1 is MNHNS and CDR2 is SASEGT. This CDR3 spans 13 amino acids. Trimming removed 0 bases at V and 7 bases at J, with 9 bases between. CDR3 sequence reads: CASSEADPLEAFF. The CDR3 nucleotides are TGTGCCAGCAGTGAAGCTGACCCCCTTGAAGCTTTCTTT.

This chain connects TRBV2 to TRBJ1-2; D perhaps matches TRBD1 (5 bases). CDR1 is SNHLY and CDR2 is FYNNEI in the germline V gene. V was clipped by 5 bases and J by 4 bases, with 11 bases between them. CDR3 length equals 13 residues. CDR3 region: CASSSGASYGYTF. Here the CDR3 DNA reads TGTGCCAGCAGTTCCGGGGCCTCCTATGGCTACACCTTC.

V is TRBV15 and J is TRBJ1-4; TRBD1 might be the D (5 bases). The V end was cut by 0 bases, the J end by 2 bases, with 25 bases between. CDR1 LNHNV and CDR2 YYDKDF come from the germline V gene (reference sequence). The CDR3 sequence is 21 residues long. CDR3 in amino acids: CATSREGLSGPDFETNEKLFF. Written as DNA, the CDR3 is TGTGCCACCAGCAGAGAGGGGTTATCGGGGCCCGACTTCGAGACTAATGAAAAACTGTTTTTT.

The genes are TRBV7-2 and TRBJ1-5; TRBD1 matches 10 bases. V dropped 5 bases and J dropped 7; count of bases not matched to a gene: 11. CDR1 and CDR2 (germline): SGHTA, FQGNSA. The CDR3 is 16 amino acids. CDR3 region: CASSAKPRDRGQPQHF. CDR3 DNA: TGTGCCAGCAGCGCCAAACCCCGGGACAGGGGCCAGCCCCAGCATTTT.

This clone has more than one count but fewer than ten. The CDR3 DNA reads TGTGCCAGCAGCCCCGGTCTAAGGAACTATGGCTACACCTTC. This encodes CASSPGLRNYGYTF. The V and J genes are TRBV5-4 and TRBJ1-2; D gene uncertain. CDR3 size: 14 residues. V lost 4 bases, J lost 2 bases, and 12 bases lay in between. Germline V gene sequence: CDR1 SGHNT, CDR2 YYREEE (reference sequence).

V is TRBV27 and J is TRBJ1-2; no clear D. The CDR3 covers 16 residues. Germline assignment: CDR1 MNHEY and CDR2 SMNVEV (reference sequence). V was pared by 6 bases and J by 6 bases, with 23 bases between. The CDR3 reads CASSLVPGPRRDGYTF. The CDR3 region has the DNA TGTGCCAGCAGCCTCGTACCCGGACCGAGAAGGGATGGCTACACCTTC.

J is TRBJ1-3 and V is TRBV3-1 (or the pseudogene TRBV3-2); D is unresolved. The ends were cut back, 0 bases at V and 0 bases at J, with 9 bases in the middle. The CDR3 covers 16 residues. The germline V gene encodes CDR1 LGHDT and CDR2 YNNKEL (reference sequence). The CDR3 coding sequence is TGTGCCAGCAGCCAAGATCTGGGGAGCTCTGGAAACACCATATATTTT. Amino acids: CASSQDLGSSGNTIYF.

The CDR3 nucleotides are TGTGCCAGCAGCTCAAACGGACAGGAGCTCTTCTATGGCTACACCTTC. It yields the protein CASSSNGQELFYGYTF. The rearrangement uses TRBV27 and TRBJ1-2; 7 positions agree with TRBD1. Germline-derived CDR1 and CDR2 are MNHEY and SMNVEV (reference sequence). The CDR3 spans 16 residues. Trimming removed 6 bases from V and 4 bases from J; junction bases left unmatched: 14.

The chain combines TRBV6-6 with TRBJ1-2; D call uncertain. The CDR3 covers 16 residues. The germline gives CDR1 MNHNY, CDR2 SVGAGI (reference sequence). V was cut by 4 bases and J by 2 bases, with 17 bases left in between. The DNA of the CDR3 is TGTGCCAGCAGTTCTCGGGGAGCGCCTTTCAACTATGGCTACACCTTC. This codes for CASSSRGAPFNYGYTF.

J is TRBJ2-3 and V is TRBV5-1; 8 nucleotides line up with TRBD2. CDR1 SGHRS and CDR2 YFSETQ come from the germline V gene. The CDR3 runs 15 residues. Trimming took 3 bases from V and 6 from J; bases not matched to a gene: 9. CDR3 amino acids: CASSSLVGGEDTQYF. CDR3 DNA: TGCGCCAGCAGCTCCCTAGTCGGGGGGGAGGATACGCAGTATTTT.

This chain joins TRBV5-5 and TRBJ1-5; D might be TRBD1 (5 bases). V was clipped by 4 bases and J by 3 bases, with 11 bases between them. CDR3 length: 14 residues. Germline CDR1 and CDR2: SGHKS and YYEKEE (reference sequence). CDR3 in amino acids: CASSQGRYNQPQHF. CDR3 bases: TGTGCCAGCAGCCAGGGACGGTACAATCAGCCCCAGCATTTT.

J is TRBJ1-2 and V is TRBV11-2; D gene ambiguous. Germline V gives CDR1 SGHAT, CDR2 FQNNGV. The germline V and J ends were trimmed by 1 base and 2 bases, with 5 bases remaining between them. The CDR3 loop spans 13 amino acids. CDR3 loop: CASSLGVNYGYTF. CDR3 DNA sequence: TGTGCCAGCAGCTTAGGAGTGAACTATGGCTACACCTTC.

J is TRBJ1-4 and V is TRBV2, with D perhaps matching TRBD1 (5 bases). This CDR3 contains 15 residues. Germline-derived CDR1 and CDR2 are SNHLY and FYNNEI. Trimming shortened V by 7 bases and J by 5 bases, and 17 bases separated the two germline ends. The DNA for the CDR3 is TGTGCCAGCACCCATGAGAGGGAGGGGAATGAAAAACTGTTTTTT. It specifies CASTHEREGNEKLFF.

The CDR3 DNA sequence: TGTGCCAGCTCACCACCGAGGACGCAGGCCGGGGAGCTGTTTTTT. Its translation: CASSPPRTQAGELFF. This chain links TRBV18 with TRBJ2-2; no clear D gene. Looked up from germline, CDR1 is KGHSH and CDR2 is LQKENI. The germline V and J ends were trimmed by 0 bases and 6 bases, with 11 bases remaining between them. The length of the CDR3 is 15 residues.